This T cell receptor beta chain comes out of a study of post-analysis software for immune sequencing data (dated by TCRdb to the mid-2010s). Background for the entire study: Disease courses on record covered relapsing-remitting, secondary progressive and progressive-relapsing multiple sclerosis, though some patients had no subtype annotation. The patient repertoires were compared against more than 10 previously published healthy control repertoires obtained from donors aged about 6 to 28 years. A subset of samples was prepared in parallel using single-end sample barcoding, then pooled and co-amplified after Illumina adapter ligation.

The library was produced with PCR. Instrument used: Illumina HiSeq 2500. Unique molecular identifiers were incorporated into TCR beta cDNA libraries to reduce PCR and sequencing biases. Roughly 0.5 million cDNA molecules were obtained per 1 to 10 million input T cells, so each molecule approximated one T cell. The patient libraries were prepared and sequenced with the same protocol used for the earlier healthy control dataset. Samples belonging to the same batch were prepared together, multiplexed and sequenced on a shared HiSeq lane. The study's own analysis went as follows. Raw barcoded reads were processed with MIGEC, discarding single-read molecular identifier groups before consensus assembly and CDR3 extraction. Clonotype tables were post-analysed with VDJtools, and diversity was normalized by down-sampling all datasets to the smallest sample size. To correct batch-related cross-sample contamination, repertoire overlap clustering matched CDR3 amino acid sequences but not nucleotide sequences. Using fastp at Q25 and MiXCR, TCRdb reprocessed the public reads and kept productive beta chains. Merged by CDR3 protein, the rows form single entries marked with the most common genes and DNA. The V and J calls shown here were made by TCRdb, not taken from the authors' results. Across this sample there are about 760,000 distinct CDR3 sequences, with 25% to 30% seen only once. In total, the top ten clones hold around 0.56% of the sample.

In regard to this clonotype: Its binding antigen is unknown. One base away there is no much larger clone; base qualities are not given.

CDR3 length: 12 amino acids, cysteine to phenylalanine. Only CDR3 DNA is held: 36 bases, read in frame from base 1. The germline V gene (reference sequence) specifies DFQATT as CDR1 and SNEGSKA as CDR2. The V and J ends are trimmed by 6 bases and 11 bases, leaving 19 bases between them. Overall study results and their limits: Significantly higher frequencies in patients than in controls were found for roughly 5 TRBV segments, including TRBV5-6, TRBV5-1 and TRBV20-1. Compared with controls, multiple sclerosis patients had significantly lower normalized Chao1 diversity, a finding suggesting substantial peripheral T-cell clonal expansion. Strong co-clustering of samples prepared in the same batch was shown by direct clustering with F measure, prompting a batch-effect correction. The multiple sclerosis patient group was slightly younger than the control group.

To demonstrate the VDJtools post-analysis software, TCR beta repertoires were profiled from the peripheral blood of over ten young patients with multiple sclerosis. The multiple sclerosis patients were children and adolescents between roughly 6 and 16 years of age. Here the chain combines TRBV20-1 and TRBJ2-5, with the D gene uncertain. The sample consisted of blood. This TCR was sampled from a girl under 18 with multiple sclerosis. The nucleotides read TGCAGTGCCCATCGCGGTGGGAATGAGCAGTACTTC. Translated, it reads CSAHRGGNEQYF.